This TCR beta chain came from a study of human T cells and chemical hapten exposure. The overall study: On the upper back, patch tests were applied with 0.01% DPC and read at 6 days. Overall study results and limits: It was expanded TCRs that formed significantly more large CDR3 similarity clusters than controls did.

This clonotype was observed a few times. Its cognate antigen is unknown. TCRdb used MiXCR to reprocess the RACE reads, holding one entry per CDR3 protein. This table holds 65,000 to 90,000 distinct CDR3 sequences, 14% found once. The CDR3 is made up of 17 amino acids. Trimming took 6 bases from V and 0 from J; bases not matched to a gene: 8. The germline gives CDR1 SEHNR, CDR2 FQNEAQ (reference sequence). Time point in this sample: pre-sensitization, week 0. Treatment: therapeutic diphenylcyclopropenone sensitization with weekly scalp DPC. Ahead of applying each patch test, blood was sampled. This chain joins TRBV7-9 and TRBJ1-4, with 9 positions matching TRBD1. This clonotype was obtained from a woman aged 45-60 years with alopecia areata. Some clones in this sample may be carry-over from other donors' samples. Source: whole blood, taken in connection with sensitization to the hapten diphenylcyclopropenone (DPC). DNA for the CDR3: TGTGCCAGCAGTCCTACAGGGGGCAAGTCAACTAATGAAAAACTGTTTTTT. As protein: CASSPTGGKSTNEKLFF. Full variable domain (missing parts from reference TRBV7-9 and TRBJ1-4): DTGVSQNPRHKITKRGQNVTFRCDPISEHNRLYWYRQTLGQGPEFLTYFQNEAQLEKSRLLSDRFSAERPKGSFSTLEIQRTEQGDSAMYLCASSPTGGKSTNEKLFFGSGTQLSVL.